This TCR beta chain was found in a study of human T cells and chemical hapten exposure. About the research overall: Each patient's scalp received weekly diphenylcyclopropenone throughout the approximately 25-week study.

CDR1 is MNHEY, CDR2 SVGAGI, per germline. The V and J ends lost 2 bases and 4 bases, in that order; junction bases with no gene match: 5. The CDR3 is made up of 16 amino acids. Noted time point: patch test 2, 6 weeks after DPC sensitization. Treatment in this sample: therapeutic diphenylcyclopropenone sensitization with weekly scalp DPC. Alopecia patients between 18 and 70 years old and suitable for DPC were used as donors. This clonotype has a handful of counts. The library attached unique molecular identifiers to individual cDNA molecules. A single record per CDR3 protein comes from TCRdb applying MiXCR to the RACE reads. The data show about 110,000 distinct CDR3 sequences, with 9% to 9.5% seen just once and approximately 3% held by the top ten.

The TCR originated in a woman aged 40-49 years with alopecia areata. Some clones in this sample may be carry-over from other donors' samples. This chain connects TRBV6-5 to TRBJ1-2, with 12 nucleotides matching TRBD1. This sample comprised whole blood, obtained in connection with sensitization to the hapten diphenylcyclopropenone (DPC). Here the CDR3 DNA reads TGTGCCAGCAGTTACGGGACAGGGGGCGCCGGCTATGGCTACACCTTC. It is translated as CASSYGTGGAGYGYTF.